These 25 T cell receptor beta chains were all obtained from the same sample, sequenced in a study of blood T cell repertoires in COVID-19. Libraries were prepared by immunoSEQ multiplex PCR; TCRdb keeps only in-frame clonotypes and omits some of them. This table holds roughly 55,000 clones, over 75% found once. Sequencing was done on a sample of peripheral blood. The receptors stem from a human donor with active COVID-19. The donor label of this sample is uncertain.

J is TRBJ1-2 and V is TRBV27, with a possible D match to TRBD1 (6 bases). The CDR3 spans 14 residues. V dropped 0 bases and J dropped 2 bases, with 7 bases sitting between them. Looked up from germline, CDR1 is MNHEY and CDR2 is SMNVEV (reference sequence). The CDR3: CASSLSTGNYGYTF. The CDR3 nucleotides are TGTGCCAGCAGTTTATCGACAGGAAACTATGGCTACACCTTC.

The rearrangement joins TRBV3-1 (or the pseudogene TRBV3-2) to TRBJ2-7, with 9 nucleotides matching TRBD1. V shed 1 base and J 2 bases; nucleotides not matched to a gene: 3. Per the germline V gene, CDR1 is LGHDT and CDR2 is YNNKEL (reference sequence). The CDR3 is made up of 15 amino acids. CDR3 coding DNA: TGTGCCAGCAGCCAAGGGACAGGGGCGACCTACGAGCAGTACGTC. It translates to CASSQGTGATYEQYV.

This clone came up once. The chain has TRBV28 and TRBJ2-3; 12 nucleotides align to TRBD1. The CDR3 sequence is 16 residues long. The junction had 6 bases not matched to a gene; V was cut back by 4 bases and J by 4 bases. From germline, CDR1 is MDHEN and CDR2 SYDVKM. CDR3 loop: CASSSAGTGGADTQYF. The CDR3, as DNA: TGTGCCAGCAGTTCCGCCGGGACAGGGGGCGCAGATACGCAGTATTTT.

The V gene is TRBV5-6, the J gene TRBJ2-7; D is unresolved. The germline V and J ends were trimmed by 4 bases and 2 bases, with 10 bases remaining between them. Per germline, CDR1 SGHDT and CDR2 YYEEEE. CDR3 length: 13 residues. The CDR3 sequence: CASSRVTAYEQYF. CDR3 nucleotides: TGTGCCAGCAGCCGGGTAACTGCCTACGAGCAGTACTTC.

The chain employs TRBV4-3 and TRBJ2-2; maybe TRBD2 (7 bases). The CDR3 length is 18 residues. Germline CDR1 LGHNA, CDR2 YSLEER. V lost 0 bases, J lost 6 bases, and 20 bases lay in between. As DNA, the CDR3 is TGCGCCAGCAGCCAAGACTGGGGGGGGCCCCGGGTGGCCGGGGAGCTGTTTTTT. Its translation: CASSQDWGGPRVAGELFF.

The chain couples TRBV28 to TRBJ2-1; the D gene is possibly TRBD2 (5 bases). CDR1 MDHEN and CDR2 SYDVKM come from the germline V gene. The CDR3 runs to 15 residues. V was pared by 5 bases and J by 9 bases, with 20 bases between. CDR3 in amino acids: CASSPLVSRSGEQFF. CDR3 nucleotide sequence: TGTGCCAGCAGTCCTCTGGTTAGCCGGAGCGGTGAGCAGTTCTTC.

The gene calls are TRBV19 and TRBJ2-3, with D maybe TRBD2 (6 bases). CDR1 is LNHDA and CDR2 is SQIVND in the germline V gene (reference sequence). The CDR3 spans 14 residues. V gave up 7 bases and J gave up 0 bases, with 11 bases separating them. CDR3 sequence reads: CASMVGGSTDTQYF. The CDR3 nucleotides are TGTGCCAGTATGGTGGGAGGCAGCACAGATACGCAGTATTTT.

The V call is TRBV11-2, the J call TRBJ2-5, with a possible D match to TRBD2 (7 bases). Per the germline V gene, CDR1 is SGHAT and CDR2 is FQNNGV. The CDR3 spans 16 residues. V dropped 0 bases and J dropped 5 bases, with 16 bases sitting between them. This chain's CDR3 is CASSLDYGGQGETQYF. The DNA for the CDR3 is TGTGCCAGCAGCTTAGATTACGGGGGGCAGGGGGAGACCCAGTACTTC.

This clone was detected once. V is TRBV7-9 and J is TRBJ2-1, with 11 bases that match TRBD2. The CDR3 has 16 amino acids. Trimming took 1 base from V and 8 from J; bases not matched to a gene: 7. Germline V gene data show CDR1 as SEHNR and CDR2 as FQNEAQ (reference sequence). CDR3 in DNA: TGTGCCAGCAGCTTAGTAGCGGGAGGGCCTCTGGATGAGCAGTTCTTC. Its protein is CASSLVAGGPLDEQFF.

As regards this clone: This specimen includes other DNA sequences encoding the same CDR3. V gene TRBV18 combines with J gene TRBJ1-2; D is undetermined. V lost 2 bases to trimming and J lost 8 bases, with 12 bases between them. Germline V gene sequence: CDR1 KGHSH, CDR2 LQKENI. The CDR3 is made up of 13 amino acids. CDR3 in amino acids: CASSPSDSRGYTF. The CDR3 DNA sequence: TGTGCCAGCTCACCATCCGACTCGAGGGGCTACACCTTC.

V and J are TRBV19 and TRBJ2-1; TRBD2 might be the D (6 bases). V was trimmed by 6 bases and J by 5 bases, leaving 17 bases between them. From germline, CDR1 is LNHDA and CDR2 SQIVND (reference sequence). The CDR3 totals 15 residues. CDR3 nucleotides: TGTGCCAGTAGATCGGGACTCATGCTAAACAATGAGCAGTTCTTC. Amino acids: CASRSGLMLNNEQFF.

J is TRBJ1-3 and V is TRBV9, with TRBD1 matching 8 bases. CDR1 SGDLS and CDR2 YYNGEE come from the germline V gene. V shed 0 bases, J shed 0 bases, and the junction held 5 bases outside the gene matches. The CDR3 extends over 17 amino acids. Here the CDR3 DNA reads TGTGCCAGCAGCGTAGCTACGGACAGGGTCTCTGGAAACACCATATATTTT. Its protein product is CASSVATDRVSGNTIYF.

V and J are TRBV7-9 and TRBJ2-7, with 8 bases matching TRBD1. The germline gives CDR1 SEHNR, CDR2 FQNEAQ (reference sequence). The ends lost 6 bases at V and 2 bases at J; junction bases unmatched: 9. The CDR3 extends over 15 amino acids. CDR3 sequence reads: CASSDRRQGPYEQYF. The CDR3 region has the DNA TGTGCCAGCAGTGACCGAAGACAGGGGCCCTACGAGCAGTACTTC.

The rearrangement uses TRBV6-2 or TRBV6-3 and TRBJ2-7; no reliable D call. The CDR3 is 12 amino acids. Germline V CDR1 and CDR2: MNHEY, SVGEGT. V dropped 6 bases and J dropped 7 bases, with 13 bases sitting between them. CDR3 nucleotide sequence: TGTGCCAGCAGCCGCAGTCAATTAGAGCAGTACTTC. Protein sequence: CASSRSQLEQYF.

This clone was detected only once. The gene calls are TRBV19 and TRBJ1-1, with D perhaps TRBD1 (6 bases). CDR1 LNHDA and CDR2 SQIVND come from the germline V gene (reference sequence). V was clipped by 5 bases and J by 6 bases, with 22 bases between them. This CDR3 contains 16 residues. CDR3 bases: TGTGCCAGTAGTGATTCCGGGACATTAATAATTTCTGAAGCTTTCTTT. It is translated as CASSDSGTLIISEAFF. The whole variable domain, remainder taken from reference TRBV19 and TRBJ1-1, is DGGITQSPKYLFRKEGQNVTLSCEQNLNHDAMYWYRQDPGQGLRLIYYSQIVNDFQKGDIAEGYSVSREKKESFPLTVTSAQKNPTAFYLCASSDSGTLIISEAFFGQGTRLTVV.

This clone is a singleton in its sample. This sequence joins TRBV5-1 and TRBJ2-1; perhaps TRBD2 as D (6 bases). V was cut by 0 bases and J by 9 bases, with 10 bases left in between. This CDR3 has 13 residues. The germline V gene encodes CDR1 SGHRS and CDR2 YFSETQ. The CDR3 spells CASSLDGGLEQFF. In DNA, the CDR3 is TGCGCCAGCAGCTTGGACGGGGGTCTTGAGCAGTTCTTC. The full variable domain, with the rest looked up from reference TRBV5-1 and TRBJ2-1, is KAGVTQTPRYLIKTRGQQVTLSCSPISGHRSVSWYQQTPGQGLQFLFEYFSETQRNKGNFPGRFSGRQFSNSRSEMNVSTLELGDSALYLCASSLDGGLEQFFGPGTRLTVL.

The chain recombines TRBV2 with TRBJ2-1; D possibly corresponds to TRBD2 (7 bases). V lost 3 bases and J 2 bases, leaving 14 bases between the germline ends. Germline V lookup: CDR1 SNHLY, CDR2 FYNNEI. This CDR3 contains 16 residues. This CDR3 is CASSDPLRGPYNEQFF. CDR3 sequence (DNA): TGTGCCAGCAGTGACCCCCTGCGGGGGCCCTACAATGAGCAGTTCTTC.

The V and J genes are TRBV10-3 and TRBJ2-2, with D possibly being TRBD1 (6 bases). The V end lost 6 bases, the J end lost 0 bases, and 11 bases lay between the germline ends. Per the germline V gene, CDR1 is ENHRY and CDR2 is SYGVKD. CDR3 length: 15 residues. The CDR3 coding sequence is TGTGCCATCAGGCGACAGGAGACGAACACCGGGGAGCTGTTTTTT. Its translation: CAIRRQETNTGELFF.

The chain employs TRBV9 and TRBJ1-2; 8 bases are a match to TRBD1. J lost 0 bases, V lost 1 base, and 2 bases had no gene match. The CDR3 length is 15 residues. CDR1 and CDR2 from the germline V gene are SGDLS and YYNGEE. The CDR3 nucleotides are TGTGCCAGCAGCGTATGGACAGGGACTAACTATGGCTACACCTTC. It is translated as CASSVWTGTNYGYTF.

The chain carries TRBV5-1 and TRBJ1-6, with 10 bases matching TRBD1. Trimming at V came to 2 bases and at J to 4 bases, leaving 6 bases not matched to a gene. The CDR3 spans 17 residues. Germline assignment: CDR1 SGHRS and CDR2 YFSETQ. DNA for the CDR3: TGCGCCAGCAGCTTAACCGGGACAGGGGTTTATAATTCACCCCTCCACTTT. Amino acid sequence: CASSLTGTGVYNSPLHF.

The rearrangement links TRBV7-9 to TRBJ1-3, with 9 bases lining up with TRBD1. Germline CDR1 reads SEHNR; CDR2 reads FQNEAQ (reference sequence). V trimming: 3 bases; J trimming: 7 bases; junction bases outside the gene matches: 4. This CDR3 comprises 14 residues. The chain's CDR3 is CASSFPDRGNTIYF. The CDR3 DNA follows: TGTGCCAGCAGCTTCCCTGACAGGGGGAACACCATATATTTT.

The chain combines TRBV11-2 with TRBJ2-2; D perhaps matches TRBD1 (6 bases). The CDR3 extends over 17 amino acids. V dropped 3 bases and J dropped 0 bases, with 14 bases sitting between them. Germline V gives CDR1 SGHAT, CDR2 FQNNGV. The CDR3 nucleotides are TGTGCCAGCAGCTTCCCCCGGAGACAGGCGAACACCGGGGAGCTGTTTTTT. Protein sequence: CASSFPRRQANTGELFF. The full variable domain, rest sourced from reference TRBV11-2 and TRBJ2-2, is EAGVAQSPRYKIIEKRQSVAFWCNPISGHATLYWYQQILGQGPKLLIQFQNNGVVDDSQLPKDRFSAERLKGVDSTLKIQPAKLEDSAVYLCASSFPRRQANTGELFFGEGSRLTVL.

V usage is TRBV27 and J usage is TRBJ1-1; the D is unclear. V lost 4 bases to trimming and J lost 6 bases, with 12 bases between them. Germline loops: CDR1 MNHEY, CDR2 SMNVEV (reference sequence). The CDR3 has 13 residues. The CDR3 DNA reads TGTGCCAGCAGTTATGGCAGATACGCTGAAGCTTTCTTT. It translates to CASSYGRYAEAFF.

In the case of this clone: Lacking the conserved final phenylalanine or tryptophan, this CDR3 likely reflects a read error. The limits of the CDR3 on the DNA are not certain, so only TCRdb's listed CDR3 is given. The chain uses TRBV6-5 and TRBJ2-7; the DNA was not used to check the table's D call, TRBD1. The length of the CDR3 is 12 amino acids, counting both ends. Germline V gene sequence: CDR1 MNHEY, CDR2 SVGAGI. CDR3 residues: CATQQDPLWDRI.

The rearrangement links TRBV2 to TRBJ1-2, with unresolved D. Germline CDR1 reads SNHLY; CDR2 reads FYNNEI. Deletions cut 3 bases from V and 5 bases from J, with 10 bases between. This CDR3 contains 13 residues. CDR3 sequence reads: CASSESGEYGYTF. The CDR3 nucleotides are TGTGCCAGCAGTGAGAGCGGCGAATATGGCTACACCTTC.